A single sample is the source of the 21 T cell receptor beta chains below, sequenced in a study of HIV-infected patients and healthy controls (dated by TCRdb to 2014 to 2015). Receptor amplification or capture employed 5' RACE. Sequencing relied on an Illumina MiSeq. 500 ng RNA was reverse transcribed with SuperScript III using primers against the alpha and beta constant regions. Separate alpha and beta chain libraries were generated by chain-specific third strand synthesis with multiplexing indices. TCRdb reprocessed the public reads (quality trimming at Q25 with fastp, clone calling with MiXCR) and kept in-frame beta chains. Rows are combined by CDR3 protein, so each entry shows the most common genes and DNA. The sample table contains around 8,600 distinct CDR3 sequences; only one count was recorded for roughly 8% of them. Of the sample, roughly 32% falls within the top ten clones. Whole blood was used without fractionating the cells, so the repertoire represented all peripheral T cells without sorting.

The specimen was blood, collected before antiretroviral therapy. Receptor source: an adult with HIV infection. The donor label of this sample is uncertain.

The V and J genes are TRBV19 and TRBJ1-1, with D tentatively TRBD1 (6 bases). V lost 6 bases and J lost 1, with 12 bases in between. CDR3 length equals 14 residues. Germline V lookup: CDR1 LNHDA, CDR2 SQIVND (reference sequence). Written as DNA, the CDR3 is TGTGCCAGTAGCTACAGGGTTGCGAACACTGAAGCTTTCTTT. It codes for CASSYRVANTEAFF.

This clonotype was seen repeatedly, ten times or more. Here the CDR3 reads CASSFLVNQETQYF. In nucleotides, the CDR3 is TGTGCCAGCAGCTTTCTGGTCAACCAAGAGACCCAGTACTTC. The rearrangement joins TRBV11-2 to TRBJ2-5; D is uncertain. The CDR3 consists of 14 residues. Trimming removed 3 bases from V and 0 bases from J, with 8 bases in between. Germline CDR1 SGHAT, CDR2 FQNNGV.

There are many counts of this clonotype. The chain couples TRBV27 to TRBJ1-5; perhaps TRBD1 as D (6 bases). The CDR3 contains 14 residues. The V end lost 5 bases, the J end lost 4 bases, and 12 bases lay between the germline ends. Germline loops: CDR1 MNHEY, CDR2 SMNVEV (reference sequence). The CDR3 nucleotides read TGTGCCAGCAGTGTCCAGGGGCCGAATCAGCCCCAGCATTTT. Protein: CASSVQGPNQPQHF.

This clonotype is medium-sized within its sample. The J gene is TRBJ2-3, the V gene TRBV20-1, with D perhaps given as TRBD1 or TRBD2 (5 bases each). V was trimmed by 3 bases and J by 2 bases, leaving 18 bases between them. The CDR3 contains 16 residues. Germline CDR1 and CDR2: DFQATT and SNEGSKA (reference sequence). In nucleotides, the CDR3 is TGCAGTGCTAGCCTACCGGGACGGACACTCACAGATACGCAGTATTTT. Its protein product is CSASLPGRTLTDTQYF.

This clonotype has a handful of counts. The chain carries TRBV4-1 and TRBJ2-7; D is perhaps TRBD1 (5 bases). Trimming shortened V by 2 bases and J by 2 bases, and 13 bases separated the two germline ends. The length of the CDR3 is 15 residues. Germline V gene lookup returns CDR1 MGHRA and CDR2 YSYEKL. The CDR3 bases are TGCGCCAGCAGCCAAAAACAGGATTCGCCCTACGAGCAGTACTTC. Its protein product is CASSQKQDSPYEQYF.

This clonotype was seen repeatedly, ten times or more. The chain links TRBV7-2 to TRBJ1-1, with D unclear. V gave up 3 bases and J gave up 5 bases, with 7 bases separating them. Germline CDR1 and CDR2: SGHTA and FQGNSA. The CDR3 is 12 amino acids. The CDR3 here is CASSFLGTEAFF. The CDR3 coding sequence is TGTGCCAGCAGCTTCTTGGGGACTGAAGCTTTCTTT.

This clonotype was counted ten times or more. CDR3 in amino acids: CASSQTGQAGELFF. The CDR3, as DNA: TGTGCCAGCAGCCAGACGGGACAAGCCGGGGAGCTGTTTTTT. This chain links TRBV7-2 with TRBJ2-2; D possibly corresponds to TRBD1 (6 bases). CDR1 SGHTA and CDR2 FQGNSA come from the germline V gene. V dropped 5 bases and J dropped 6 bases, with 13 bases sitting between them. The CDR3 covers 14 residues. Together with reference TRBV7-2 and TRBJ2-2, the CDR3 gives the full variable domain: GAGVSQSPSNKVTEKGKDVELRCDPISGHTALYWYRQSLGQGLEFLIYFQGNSAPDKSGLPSDRFSAERTGGSVSTLTIQRTQQEDSAVYLCASSQTGQAGELFFGEGSRLTVL.

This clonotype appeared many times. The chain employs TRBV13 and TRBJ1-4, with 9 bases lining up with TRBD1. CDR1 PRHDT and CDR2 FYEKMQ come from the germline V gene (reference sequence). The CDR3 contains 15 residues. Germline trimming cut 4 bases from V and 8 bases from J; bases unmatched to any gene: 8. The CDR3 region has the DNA TGTGCCAGCAGCTCACTGGACAGGGGAAGAGAAAAACTGTTTTTT. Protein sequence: CASSSLDRGREKLFF.

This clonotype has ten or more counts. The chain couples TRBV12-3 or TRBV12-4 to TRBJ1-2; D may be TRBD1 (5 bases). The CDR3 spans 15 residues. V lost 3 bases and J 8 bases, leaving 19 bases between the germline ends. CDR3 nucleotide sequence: TGTGCCAGCAGTTTCGGTCGCCAGGGTCTTTTCGGCTACACCTTC. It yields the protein CASSFGRQGLFGYTF.

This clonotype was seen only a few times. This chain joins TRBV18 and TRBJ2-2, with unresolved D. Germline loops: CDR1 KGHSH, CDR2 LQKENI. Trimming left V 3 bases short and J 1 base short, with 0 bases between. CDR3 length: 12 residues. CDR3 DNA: TGTGCCAGCTCACCGAACACCGGGGAGCTGTTTTTT. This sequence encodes CASSPNTGELFF.

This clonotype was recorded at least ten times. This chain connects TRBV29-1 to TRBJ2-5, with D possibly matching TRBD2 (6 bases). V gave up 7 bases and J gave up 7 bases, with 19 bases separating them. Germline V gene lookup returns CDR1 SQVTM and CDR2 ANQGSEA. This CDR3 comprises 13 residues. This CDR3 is CSAEGSGVTTQYF. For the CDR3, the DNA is TGCAGCGCTGAGGGCTCGGGGGTTACGACCCAGTACTTC.

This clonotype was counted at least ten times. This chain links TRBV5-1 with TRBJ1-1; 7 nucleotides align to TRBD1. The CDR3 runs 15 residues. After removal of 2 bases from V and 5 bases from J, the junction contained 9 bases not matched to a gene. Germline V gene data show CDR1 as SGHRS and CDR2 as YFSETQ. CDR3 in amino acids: CASSLTGAEGTEAFF. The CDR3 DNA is TGCGCCAGCAGCTTAACAGGGGCCGAGGGGACTGAAGCTTTCTTT.

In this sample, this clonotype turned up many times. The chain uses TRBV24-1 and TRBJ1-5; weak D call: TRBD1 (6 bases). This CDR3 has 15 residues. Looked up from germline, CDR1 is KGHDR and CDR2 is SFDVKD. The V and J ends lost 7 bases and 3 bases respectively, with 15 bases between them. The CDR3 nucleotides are TGTGCCACCAGCCCAAAGGGGGGAGTCAATCAGCCCCAGCATTTT. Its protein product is CATSPKGGVNQPQHF.

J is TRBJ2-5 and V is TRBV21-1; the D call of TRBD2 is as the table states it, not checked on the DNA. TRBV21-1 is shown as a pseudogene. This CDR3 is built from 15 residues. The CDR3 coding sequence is TGTGCCAGCAGCAAAGCGATGGGAGGGTTGAAGACCCAGTACTTC. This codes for CASSKAMGGLKTQYF.

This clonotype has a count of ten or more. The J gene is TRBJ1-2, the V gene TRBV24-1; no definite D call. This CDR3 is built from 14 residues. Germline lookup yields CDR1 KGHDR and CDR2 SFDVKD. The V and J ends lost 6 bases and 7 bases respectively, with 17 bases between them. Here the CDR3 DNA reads TGTGCCACCAGTCCTCCGGAGCTCGACGGTGGCTACACCTTC. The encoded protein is CATSPPELDGGYTF.

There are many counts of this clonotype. The CDR3 here is CASSIRGTNSNQPQHF. DNA for the CDR3: TGTGCCAGTAGTATCCGTGGGACAAATAGCAATCAGCCCCAGCATTTT. This chain joins TRBV19 and TRBJ1-5; D possibly corresponds to TRBD1 (6 bases). V dropped 3 bases and J dropped 0 bases, with 12 bases sitting between them. Germline values: CDR1 LNHDA, CDR2 SQIVND (reference sequence). CDR3 length: 16 residues. Based on the CDR3 plus reference TRBV19 and TRBJ1-5, the full variable domain is DGGITQSPKYLFRKEGQNVTLSCEQNLNHDAMYWYRQDPGQGLRLIYYSQIVNDFQKGDIAEGYSVSREKKESFPLTVTSAQKNPTAFYLCASSIRGTNSNQPQHFGDGTRLSIL.

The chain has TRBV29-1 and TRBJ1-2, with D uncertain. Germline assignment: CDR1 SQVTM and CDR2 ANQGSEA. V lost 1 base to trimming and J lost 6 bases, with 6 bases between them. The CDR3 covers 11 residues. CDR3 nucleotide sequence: TGCAGCGTTGAAGTGGGCGATGGCTACACCTTC. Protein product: CSVEVGDGYTF.

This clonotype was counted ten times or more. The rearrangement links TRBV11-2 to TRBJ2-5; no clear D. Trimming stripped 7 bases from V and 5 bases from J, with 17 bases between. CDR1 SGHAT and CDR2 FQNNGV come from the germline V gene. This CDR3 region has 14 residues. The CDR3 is CASKRTHSTETQYF. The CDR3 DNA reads TGTGCCAGCAAGAGGACCCACAGTACGGAGACCCAGTACTTC.

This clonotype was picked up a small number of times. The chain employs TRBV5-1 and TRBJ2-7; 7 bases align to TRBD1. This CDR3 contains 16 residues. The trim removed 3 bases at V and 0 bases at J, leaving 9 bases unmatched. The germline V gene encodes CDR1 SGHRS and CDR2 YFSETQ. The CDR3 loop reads CASSSTGASFSYEQYF. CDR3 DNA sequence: TGCGCCAGCAGCTCAACAGGGGCCTCCTTCTCCTACGAGCAGTACTTC.

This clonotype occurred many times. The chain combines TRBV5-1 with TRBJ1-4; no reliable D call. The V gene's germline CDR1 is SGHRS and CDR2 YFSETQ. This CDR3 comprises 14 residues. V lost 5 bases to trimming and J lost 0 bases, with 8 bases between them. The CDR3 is CASRVAATNEKLFF. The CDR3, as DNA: TGCGCCAGCAGAGTGGCAGCAACTAATGAAAAACTGTTTTTT. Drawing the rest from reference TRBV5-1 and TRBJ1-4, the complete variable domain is KAGVTQTPRYLIKTRGQQVTLSCSPISGHRSVSWYQQTPGQGLQFLFEYFSETQRNKGNFPGRFSGRQFSNSRSEMNVSTLELGDSALYLCASRVAATNEKLFFGSGTQLSVL.

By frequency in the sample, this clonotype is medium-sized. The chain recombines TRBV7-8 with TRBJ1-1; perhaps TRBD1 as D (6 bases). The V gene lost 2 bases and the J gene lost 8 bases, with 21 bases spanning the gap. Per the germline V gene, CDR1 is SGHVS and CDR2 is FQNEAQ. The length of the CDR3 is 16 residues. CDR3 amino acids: CASSLNGIGTPGEAFF. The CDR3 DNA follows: TGTGCCAGCAGCTTAAATGGGATCGGGACACCGGGAGAAGCTTTCTTT.